Listed here is a single T cell receptor (delta chain). It lacks a known antigen. No per-base quality is available; no much larger clone lies one base away. The sample is drawn from a study of Vδ1+ human thymocytes (dated by TCRdb to between 2018 and 2020). A note on the overall study: mRNA-level TRG and TRD CDR3 repertoires of highly purified Vdelta1+ thymocytes from young children were characterised as a data resource. Earlier work had validated the multiplex-based CDR3 amplicon strategy against 5'RACE-based methods for generating CDR3 amplicons.

RNA was isolated using the RNeasy mini kit, and reverse transcription was performed with Superscript III. CDR3 amplicons were produced by multiplex PCR using pooled V-gene forward primers and a constant-region reverse primer with Illumina adaptor overhangs. After gel purification, amplicons were indexed with Nextera index primers over roughly 8 extra PCR cycles and were then purified with AMPure XP beads. Sequencing of libraries was performed on an Illumina MiSeq using paired-end 250 bp reads, dual indexing and a roughly 21% PhiX spike-in. The study's own analysis went as follows. FastQC was used to quality check the reads, while ea-utils fastq-join merged the TRG read pairs. Sequences were annotated with IMGT/HighV-QUEST, keeping only productive sequences with unambiguous V-gene assignment; clonotypes were defined by identical CDR3 sequence. VDJtools 1.1.1, tcR 2.2.3, Treemap and vegan Shannon diversity in R 3.4.4 were used for downstream analysis. Clone calls in TCRdb were regenerated from the public reads with CATT, after which identical DNA sequences shared one row. The V and J calls, along with clone size, are taken from TCRdb and not from the paper's own processing. The sample has roughly 56,000 delta-chain clones on record, approximately 16% of them singletons. The top ten clones comprise 0.39% of the sample.

Thymic samples were depleted of alphabeta T cells, then CD3+ TCRVdelta1+ TCRVdelta2- thymocytes were FACS-sorted. The purity of the sorted Vdelta1+ thymocytes was between roughly 98% and 99.6%. The thymic specimens were obtained from 8 paediatric patients who were undergoing corrective cardiac surgery and ranged in age from about 5 days to 17 months. After the thymic tissue was dispersed, mononuclear cells were isolated using a Histopaque-1077 density gradient. The staining antibodies were anti-TCRVdelta1 clone TS8.2, anti-TCRVdelta2 clone B6, anti-CD3 clone HIT3a and anti-TCRalphabeta clone IP26. The germline V gene specifies TSWWSYY as CDR1 and QGS as CDR2. The CDR3 measures 16 amino acids from cysteine to phenylalanine. Only the CDR3 DNA stays, 48 bases, in frame from base 1. V is clipped by 4 bases and J by 0 bases, and the sequence between their germline boundaries is 15 bases long. The investigation overall reported the following: Because no clustering by age or sex was observed, donors were not stratified by these variables in the analyses. The thymic TRG and TRD repertoires appeared highly polyclonal, with Gaussian CDR3 length distributions, in contrast to the oligoclonal repertoires of peripheral blood. Many TRG clonotypes were shared between donors (up to 6.9x10^3), whereas TRD repertoires were essentially private (max roughly 120 shared). Even though sort purity was high, approximately 21% of thymic TRD sequences were Vdelta2 (and few were Vdelta3), which was not the case for the peripheral blood Vdelta1+ controls. Because unexpected Vdelta2 sequences could lead to misinterpretation of bulk repertoire data, the authors recommended using highly purified populations and single-cell validation.

The sequence joins TRDV1 to TRDJ1, and possibly TRDD3, on 6 matching bases. The TCR originated in a girl less than two years old who had congenital heart surgery. Material: Vdelta1+ gamma-delta thymocytes from the thymus. The intended sense of this specimen's cell subset or site label: FACS-sorted CD3+ TCRalphabeta- TCRVdelta1+ TCRVdelta2- thymocytes. The CDR3: CALGGPWGPYTDKLIF. The DNA sequence follows: TGTGCTCTTGGGGGCCCCTGGGGACCCTACACCGATAAACTCATCTTT.